The rows below give T cell receptor beta chains drawn from one sample of a study of cytomegalovirus exposure and HLA in healthy donors. The method was immunoSEQ multiplex PCR; TCRdb's version includes in-frame clones alone and lacks a portion of them. The sample consists of approximately 160,000 clones, over 70% of them appearing once. The sequenced sample consisted of PBMCs. The receptors here all came from a man between 50 and 59 years old in good health and CMV-seropositive. CDR3s include the opening cysteine and the closing phenylalanine or tryptophan. A D gene is named only where the DNA matches it firmly. Clone size is stated in some rows and not others, as once, few, many or a class when expanded.

D gene	clone size	V gene	J gene	CDR3 DNA	CDR3 protein
TRBD1	.	TRBV11-2	TRBJ2-5	TGTGCCAGCAGCTGGGGACAGGGTTTGGGATTGGAGACCCAGTACTTC	CASSWGQGLGLETQYF
.	.	TRBV6-6	TRBJ1-5	TGTGCCAGCAGTTACGAGAGGGGAGGTCAGCCCCAGCATTTT	CASSYERGGQPQHF
.	.	TRBV19	TRBJ1-5	TGTGCCAGCAGAAATCAGGTTGGGAGCAATCAGCCCCAGCATTTT	CASRNQVGSNQPQHF
.	.	TRBV27	TRBJ1-5	TGTGCCAGCAGGAATTTTCCGGGAGGAGACCAGCCCCAGCATTTT	CASRNFPGGDQPQHF
TRBD2	.	TRBV27	TRBJ2-4	TGTGCCGGCAGACAGTATCCGGGGGGGCATAATTTTGACAAAAACATTCAGTACTTC	CAGRQYPGGHNFDKNIQYF
TRBD1	.	TRBV7-9	TRBJ2-1	TGTGCCAGCAGCTTAGCTCAGGGGGTGGTTAATGAGCAGTTCTTC	CASSLAQGVVNEQFF
.	.	TRBV6-5	TRBJ2-7	TGTGCCAGCAGTTACTCTGGTGCAGGGGTGCAGTACTTC	CASSYSGAGVQYF
TRBD2	.	TRBV4-1	TRBJ2-3	TGCGCCAGCAGGCCCGGGACTACCGCTAGCACAGATACGCAGTATTTT	CASRPGTTASTDTQYF
.	.	TRBV7-2	TRBJ1-2	TGTGCCAGCAGCTTAGTCGGGGGGCCGGTCTATGGCTACACCTTC	CASSLVGGPVYGYTF
TRBD1	.	TRBV11-3	TRBJ1-1	TGTGCCAGCAGCAGACAGGGGGTTAACACTGAAGCTTTCTTT	CASSRQGVNTEAFF
.	.	TRBV27	TRBJ1-5	TGTGCCAGCAGTTCCCGAACGGGAAATCAGCCCCAGCATTTT	CASSSRTGNQPQHF
.	.	TRBV25-1	TRBJ2-5	TGTGCCAGCAGTGCCCTAGGGACTGATATCGAGACCCAGTACTTC	CASSALGTDIETQYF
TRBD2	.	TRBV6-6	TRBJ2-5	TGTGCCAGCAGGACTAGCGGCCAAGAGACCCAGTACTTC	CASRTSGQETQYF
TRBD1	few	TRBV28	TRBJ1-5	TGTGCCAGCAGTTTTCGGGCAGGGGGTAATCAGCCCCAGCATTTT	CASSFRAGGNQPQHF
.	once	TRBV6-5	TRBJ1-5	TGTGCCAGCAGTTCAACACAGGGATATCAGCCCCAGCATTTT	CASSSTQGYQPQHF
TRBD1	.	TRBV6-5	TRBJ1-4	TGTGCCAGCACAGGGGGCGCGTTAAATGAAAAACTGTTTTTT	CASTGGALNEKLFF
.	.	TRBV6-6	TRBJ1-5	TGTGCCAGCAGTTACTCGGGGCTTTATAGCAATCAGCCCCAGCATTTT	CASSYSGLYSNQPQHF
.	.	TRBV6-5	TRBJ2-1	TGTGCCAGCAGTTACTCCTCAGGTAGGAATGAGCAGTTCTTC	CASSYSSGRNEQFF
.	.	TRBV5-6	TRBJ2-7	TGTGCCAGCAGCTTGTCACAGGGTCGCTCTACCTACGAGCAGTACTTC	CASSLSQGRSTYEQYF
TRBD2	.	TRBV28	TRBJ2-7	TGTGCCAGCAGTACATCACCGACTGGGACTAGCGGGAGTTACGAGCAGTACTTC	CASSTSPTGTSGSYEQYF
.	once	TRBV18	TRBJ2-2	TGTGCCAGCTCACCCCCGGGTCTGAAGGCCACCGGGGAGCTGTTTTTT	CASSPPGLKATGELFF
TRBD1	.	TRBV6-5	TRBJ1-2	TGTGCCAGCAGCCTGACACGACAGGGATATGGCTACACCTTC	CASSLTRQGYGYTF
.	.	TRBV10-3	TRBJ1-5	TGTGCCATCAGTTCCCAGGTTAGCAATCAGCCCCAGCATTTT	CAISSQVSNQPQHF
TRBD1	.	TRBV5-8	TRBJ1-1	TGTGCCAGCAGCTTATGGGGACAGGGGGCTGAAGCTTTCTTT	CASSLWGQGAEAFF
TRBD2	.	TRBV9	TRBJ2-5	TGTGCCAGCAGCCTTACTGGACTAGCGGGAGAGGAGACCCAGTACTTC	CASSLTGLAGEETQYF
TRBD2	.	TRBV5-1	TRBJ2-1	TGCGCCAGCAGACCCGGGACTAGCTATTTTAATGAGCAGTTCTTC	CASRPGTSYFNEQFF
.	.	TRBV28	TRBJ1-3	TGTGCCAGCAGTTTAAACTTTGGAAACACCATATATTTT	CASSLNFGNTIYF